A selection of T cell receptor beta chains follows, all from one sample in a study of OX40 agonist ivuxolimab in advanced cancers. The method was immunoSEQ multiplex PCR; TCRdb's version includes in-frame clones alone and lacks a portion of them. The sample yields roughly 50,000 clones, around four fifths seen once. The sequences come from CD4+ or CD8+ T cells sorted from blood, collected in a trial of the OX40 agonist ivuxolimab. These receptors were collected from an adult with an advanced solid tumor such as melanoma, head and neck, liver or kidney cancer. Each CDR3 is given with its conserved first and last residue. The D gene is left open where the match is weak. Clone size is given for some rows only: seen once, a few or many times, or a class if the clone is expanded.

j_call | v_call | clone_size | d_call | cdr3_aa | cdr3_nt
TRBJ2-3 | TRBV4-2 | NA | NA | CASSHTDTQYF | TGTGCCAGCAGCCACACAGATACGCAGTATTTT
TRBJ2-7 | TRBV11-2 | NA | NA | CASSSRYEQYF | TGTGCCAGCAGCTCCCGGTACGAGCAGTACTTC
TRBJ1-3 | TRBV4-1 | NA | TRBD1 | CASSSSRDRATGNTIYF | TGCGCCAGCAGCAGTTCCCGGGACAGGGCTACTGGAAACACCATATATTTT
TRBJ2-1 | TRBV27 | NA | NA | CASSSDGSYNEQFF | TGTGCCAGCAGTTCCGACGGGTCCTACAATGAGCAGTTCTTC
TRBJ1-6 | TRBV7-2 | few | TRBD1 | CASSLDGTGYNSPLHF | TGTGCCAGCAGCTTAGATGGGACAGGGTATAATTCACCCCTCCACTTT
TRBJ1-5 | TRBV5-1 | NA | NA | CASSSRGGNQPQHF | TGCGCCAGCAGCTCCAGGGGCGGGAATCAGCCCCAGCATTTT
TRBJ2-1 | TRBV18 | once | NA | CASSQDRAPEFF | TGTGCCAGCTCTCAAGATAGGGCCCCGGAGTTCTTC
TRBJ1-2 | TRBV7-3 | NA | NA | CASSLTGAANYGYTF | TGTGCCAGCAGCTTAACTGGGGCAGCTAACTATGGCTACACCTTC
TRBJ1-2 | TRBV5-5 | NA | NA | CASSWEMGDNYGYTF | TGTGCCAGCAGCTGGGAGATGGGGGATAACTATGGCTACACCTTC
TRBJ1-6 | TRBV6-5 | NA | NA | CASSYDIGGKSPLHF | TGTGCCAGCAGTTACGATATAGGCGGAAAATCACCCCTCCACTTT
TRBJ2-7 | TRBV28 | NA | TRBD2 | CASSSPGLEVYEQYF | TGTGCCAGCAGTTCACCGGGACTAGAGGTCTACGAGCAGTACTTC
TRBJ1-2 | TRBV28 | NA | NA | CASSPGTADLPYGYTF | TGTGCCAGCAGTCCCGGAACAGCCGATCTGCCCTATGGCTACACCTTC
TRBJ2-1 | TRBV4-3 | few | NA | CASSQDARGGNEQFF | TGCGCCAGCAGCCAAGACGCACGTGGCGGCAATGAGCAGTTCTTC
TRBJ2-7 | TRBV13 | once | TRBD2 | CASSPRTSGVYEQYF | TGTGCCAGCAGCCCTCGGACTAGCGGGGTCTACGAGCAGTACTTC
TRBJ2-3 | TRBV5-4 | NA | NA | CASSRLDLPSTDTQYF | TGTGCCAGCAGCCGCCTAGACCTACCTAGCACAGATACGCAGTATTTT